This T cell receptor (beta chain) derives from a study of T cell changes during pregnancy in multiple sclerosis. TCRdb keeps only in-frame clones here, not all; method: immunoSEQ multiplex PCR. The table records 85,000 to 130,000 clones, over 85% of them present only once. The V segment lost 0 bases and the J segment 8 bases; nucleotides outside the gene matches: 8. The CDR3 loop spans 15 amino acids. CDR1 and CDR2 (germline): LGHNA, YNFKEQ. The rearrangement links TRBV4-2 to TRBJ1-2; 8 nucleotides match TRBD1. Material: peripheral blood, obtained in the second trimester of pregnancy. This TCR was sampled from a female donor with multiple sclerosis, enrolled in a pregnancy study. DNA of the CDR3: TGTGCCAGCAGCCAAGAAACTGCCAGGGGGCAAGGCTACACCTTC. Amino acid sequence: CASSQETARGQGYTF.